The clone carrying this T cell receptor beta chain was detected only once. The source of the sample is a study of blood T cell repertoires in COVID-19. Study in general: Samples taken during acute and convalescent COVID-19 were collected in the United States, Italy and Spain.

Sequencing used immunoSEQ multiplex PCR; TCRdb keeps in-frame clones, though not all of them. The table has more than 150,000 clones, around 84% seen once. V lost 5 bases to trimming and J lost 2 bases, with 13 bases between them. The CDR3 has 15 residues. From germline, CDR1 is SGHDN and CDR2 FVKESK. This receptor was obtained from a man aged 55 to 69 with COVID-19, enrolled during active disease. This chain connects TRBV14 to TRBJ1-3; a possible D gene is TRBD1 (5 bases). Sequences were obtained from peripheral blood. DNA of the CDR3: TGTGCCAGCAGCTCCGCAGGGAAGCCTGGAAACACCATATATTTT. Its translation is CASSSAGKPGNTIYF.